The clone carrying this TCR beta chain was observed at least ten times. TCRdb fed the RT-PCR reads into MiXCR, producing one record per CDR3 protein. Among about 680,000 distinct CDR3 sequences listed, approximately 15% were seen once. Per the germline V gene, CDR1 is LGHNA and CDR2 is YSLEER. V was clipped by 0 bases and J by 0 bases; unmatched bases: 11. This CDR3 region has 20 residues. Material for sequencing was memory CD4+ T cells from blood. This rearrangement joins TRBV4-3 to TRBJ2-6; 7 positions match TRBD1. This sequence was found in a female donor in good health, serving as a healthy control. The CDR3 DNA reads TGCGCCAGCAGCCAAGATGTTCCGAGACAGGGTCGCTCTGGGGCCAACGTCCTGACTTTC. This gives the protein CASSQDVPRQGRSGANVLTF.